These 20 T cell receptor beta chains came from one sample sequenced in a study of CD8+CD57+ T cells in acquired aplastic anemia. Patients chosen for sequencing had CD8+CD57+ cells that had expanded, as shown by flow cytometry. CDR3 and TCR beta VDJ profiling relied on a genomic DNA template. MiXCR, run by TCRdb on the reads, gives a single entry per CDR3 protein. The table has about 120,000 distinct CDR3 sequences, 45% to 60% seen once; the top ten hold roughly 32%. Source material: sorted CD4+, CD8+, or CD8+CD57+ T cells (not recorded which) from PBMCs. Receptors originate from a human donor with aplastic anemia.

The rearrangement links TRBV2 to TRBJ1-5; D unresolved. Germline-derived CDR1 and CDR2 are SNHLY and FYNNEI. Trimming pared 5 bases from V and 1 base from J, leaving 9 bases between. The CDR3 is 14 residues long. In nucleotides, the CDR3 is TGTGCCAGCAGTAGAGGGTACAGCAATCAGCCCCAGCATTTT. This translates into CASSRGYSNQPQHF.

The V and J genes are TRBV24-1 and TRBJ1-2, with D perhaps TRBD1 (5 bases). Trimming took 3 bases from V and 5 from J, leaving 15 bases between them. CDR3 size: 15 residues. Germline CDR1 is KGHDR and CDR2 is SFDVKD. The CDR3 protein is CATSDPPTAGYGYTF. DNA of the CDR3: TGTGCCACCAGTGATCCACCGACAGCGGGGTATGGCTACACCTTC.

This clonotype was seen only a few times. The chain joins TRBV19 to TRBJ1-5; a weak D match, TRBD1 (5 bases). The CDR3 loop spans 14 amino acids. The germline V and J ends were trimmed by 4 bases and 5 bases, with 12 bases remaining between them. Germline CDR1 is LNHDA and CDR2 is SQIVND (reference sequence). As DNA, the CDR3 is TGTGCCAGTAGTAATGGGGCGCGGGATCAGCCCCAGCATTTT. It codes for CASSNGARDQPQHF.

In its sample, this clonotype was seen a few times. This chain links TRBV10-3 with TRBJ2-5; D may be TRBD2 (5 bases). The germline V gene has CDR1 ENHRY and CDR2 SYGVKD. CDR3 length equals 15 residues. With 3 bases removed from V and 4 bases from J, the gap between germline ends came to 15 bases. Here the CDR3 reads CAISEGPSGRETQYF. Written as DNA, the CDR3 is TGTGCCATCAGTGAAGGGCCAAGCGGACGAGAGACCCAGTACTTC.

The table lists this clonotype with many counts. The chain links TRBV7-9 to TRBJ2-2; 9 nucleotides line up with TRBD2. The CDR3 spans 16 residues. Germline V gives CDR1 SEHNR, CDR2 FQNEAQ (reference sequence). V lost 1 base, J lost 1 base, and 1 base stayed unmatched. CDR3 amino acids: CASSLVAGENTGELFF. The CDR3 DNA sequence: TGTGCCAGCAGCTTAGTAGCGGGAGAGAACACCGGGGAGCTGTTTTTT.

This clonotype was counted ten times or more. The chain uses TRBV5-1 and TRBJ2-3; 7 nucleotides align to TRBD1. The ends lost 0 bases at V and 6 bases at J; junction bases unmatched: 4. The CDR3 runs to 14 residues. The germline gives CDR1 SGHRS, CDR2 YFSETQ. The CDR3 region has the DNA TGCGCCAGCAGCTTGGCGGGACAGAGTGATACGCAGTATTTT. It is translated as CASSLAGQSDTQYF. The entire variable domain, with the rest obtained from reference TRBV5-1 and TRBJ2-3, is as follows: KAGVTQTPRYLIKTRGQQVTLSCSPISGHRSVSWYQQTPGQGLQFLFEYFSETQRNKGNFPGRFSGRQFSNSRSEMNVSTLELGDSALYLCASSLAGQSDTQYFGPGTRLTVL.

V usage is TRBV19 and J usage is TRBJ2-1, with unresolved D. CDR3 length equals 14 residues. V was cut by 2 bases and J by 6 bases, with 11 bases left in between. The germline V gene encodes CDR1 LNHDA and CDR2 SQIVND (reference sequence). CDR3 bases: TGTGCCAGTAGTATATCACTCGTCGGCAATGAGCAGTTCTTC. This sequence encodes CASSISLVGNEQFF.

This clonotype was detected many times. The gene calls are TRBV19 and TRBJ2-2; 7 bases align to TRBD1. Germline V gene lookup returns CDR1 LNHDA and CDR2 SQIVND (reference sequence). V lost 8 bases, J lost 6 bases, and 3 bases stayed unmatched. The CDR3 is 12 amino acids. CDR3: CASLDRPGELFF. CDR3 coding DNA: TGTGCCAGTTTGGACAGGCCCGGGGAGCTGTTTTTT.

In this sample, this clonotype turned up a few times. This may be a read error, as it is one base from a much larger clone. The conserved closing phenylalanine or tryptophan is absent in this CDR3, likely reflecting a read error. V usage is TRBV5-4 and J usage is TRBJ2-7, with TRBD2 matching over 12 bases. The germline V gene encodes CDR1 SGHNT and CDR2 YYREEE (reference sequence). This CDR3 contains 14 residues. After removal of 2 bases from V and 6 bases from J, the junction contained 3 bases not matched to a gene. CDR3 amino acids: CASSFGLAGSEQYL. In DNA, the CDR3 is TGTGCCAGCAGCTTTGGACTAGCGGGATCCGAGCAGTACCTC.

A word on this clonotype: This may come from a read error, since a much larger clone is one base off. In nucleotides, the CDR3 is TGTGCCAGCAGCTTAGGATCGCGCGGGAGCTCCCACAATGAGCAGTTCTTC. Amino acid sequence: CASSLGSRGSSHNEQFF. The gene calls are TRBV11-2 and TRBJ2-1; TRBD2 matches at 7 bases. CDR3 length: 17 amino acids. CDR1 is SGHAT, CDR2 FQNNGV, per germline.

V is TRBV12-3 or TRBV12-4 and J is TRBJ2-5; possible D gene TRBD1, 5 bases. V shed 5 bases and J shed 5 bases, with 15 bases lying between them. The CDR3 loop spans 14 amino acids. The CDR3 nucleotides read TGTGCCAGCAGTGTAGGCAGGGAAGAGGAGACCCAGTACTTC. Protein product: CASSVGREEETQYF.

V gene TRBV6-1 combines with J gene TRBJ2-6; D call uncertain. Trimming cost V 8 bases and J 2 bases, with 7 bases left between them. This CDR3 region has 13 residues. The germline V gene encodes CDR1 MNHNS and CDR2 SASEGT. CDR3: CASLSPGANVLTF. The CDR3 DNA reads TGTGCCAGCCTTTCTCCTGGGGCCAACGTCCTGACTTTC.

This clonotype appeared a few times. The chain uses TRBV10-2 and TRBJ1-5; tentative D call: TRBD1 (6 bases). Trimming stripped 2 bases from V and 4 bases from J, with 9 bases between. Germline CDR1 reads WSHSY; CDR2 reads SAAADI. This CDR3 is built from 14 residues. DNA of the CDR3: TGCGCCAGCAGTGAGACAGGGACGAATCAGCCCCAGCATTTT. This translates into CASSETGTNQPQHF.

V is TRBV20-1 and J is TRBJ2-1; 8 bases are shared with TRBD2. The CDR3 runs to 13 residues. J lost 13 bases, V lost 3 bases, and 11 bases had no gene match. The germline V gene encodes CDR1 DFQATT and CDR2 SNEGSKA (reference sequence). The CDR3 DNA reads TGCAGTGCTAGTGGGTATAGCGGGACGGGTCAGTTCTTC. Encoded protein: CSASGYSGTGQFF.

J is TRBJ2-7 and V is TRBV2, with 8 bases identical to TRBD1. Germline CDR1 reads SNHLY; CDR2 reads FYNNEI. V lost 5 bases, J lost 6 bases, and 12 bases stayed unmatched. The CDR3 is 15 amino acids. Here the CDR3 DNA reads TGTGCCAGCAGTAACTCGCAGGGGGCGCGGAGCGAGCAGTACTTC. It yields the protein CASSNSQGARSEQYF.

This clonotype was found many times. This chain connects TRBV6-2 or TRBV6-3 to TRBJ1-5; 8 bases fit TRBD1. The V and J ends lost 2 bases and 6 bases, in that order; junction bases with no gene match: 6. Germline values: CDR1 MNHEY, CDR2 SVGEGT. CDR3 length: 15 amino acids. The CDR3: CASSYDRGRGQPQHF. The CDR3 DNA reads TGTGCCAGCAGTTACGACAGGGGACGGGGTCAGCCCCAGCATTTT.

Only a few counts were recorded for this clonotype. V is TRBV28 and J is TRBJ1-5; D uncertain. The CDR3 loop spans 14 amino acids. Germline values: CDR1 MDHEN, CDR2 SYDVKM. Trimming pared 3 bases from V and 3 bases from J, leaving 9 bases between. CDR3 amino acids: CASSFLHHNQPQHF. The CDR3 region has the DNA TGTGCCAGCAGTTTCCTACACCACAATCAGCCCCAGCATTTT.

In this sample, this clonotype turned up a few times. A much larger clone differs by one base, so this may be a read error. As DNA, the CDR3 is TGTGCCAGCAGCTTAGGACCAGGTAGCAATCAGCCCCAGCATTTT. This translates into CASSLGPGSNQPQHF. This sequence joins TRBV7-2 and TRBJ1-5, with D hard to call. Germline V CDR1 and CDR2: SGHTA, FQGNSA. The CDR3 sequence is 15 residues long. V was clipped by 1 base and J by 0 bases, with 7 bases between them.

The chain links TRBV11-2 to TRBJ2-1, with 8 bases aligning to TRBD1. The CDR3 spans 15 residues. Looked up from germline, CDR1 is SGHAT and CDR2 is FQNNGV. The junction had 7 bases not matched to a gene; V was cut back by 3 bases and J by 6 bases. The CDR3 spells CASSFSRTGINEQFF. Written as DNA, the CDR3 is TGTGCCAGCAGCTTTTCCAGGACAGGGATCAATGAGCAGTTCTTC.

This chain uses TRBV19 with TRBJ1-6; 7 nucleotides match TRBD1. This CDR3 is built from 15 residues. V shed 4 bases, J shed 7 bases, and the junction held 7 bases outside the gene matches. The germline V gene has CDR1 LNHDA and CDR2 SQIVND (reference sequence). Here the CDR3 reads CASSRATGINSPLHF. The DNA of the CDR3 is TGTGCCAGTAGTAGGGCGACAGGGATAAATTCACCCCTCCACTTT.